This T cell receptor (beta chain) is drawn from a study of PD-L1 blockade in urothelial cancer. Study context: Blood samples contained a median 141,255 T cells.

The germline V gene has CDR1 LGHNT and CDR2 FRNRAP. The CDR3 sequence is 13 residues long. Germline trimming cut 5 bases from V and 8 bases from J; bases unmatched to any gene: 8. Sequencing used immunoSEQ multiplex PCR; TCRdb keeps in-frame clones, though not all of them. The table includes 35,000 to 50,000 clones, 70% to 85% detected once. V gene TRBV12-5 combines with J gene TRBJ1-1, with TRBD1 matching over 7 bases. This TCR derives from a man in his sixties or seventies with urothelial cancer. This sample comprised PBMCs, obtained around atezolizumab (anti-PD-L1) treatment. The CDR3 is CASGLRQGSEAFF. CDR3 in DNA: TGTGCTAGTGGTCTGCGACAGGGCTCAGAAGCTTTCTTT.